This T cell receptor beta chain is from a study of blood T cell repertoires in COVID-19. Whole-study context: Acute-phase and convalescent COVID-19 samples originated in the United States, Italy and Spain.

In the authors' workflow: The assay estimated nucleated cells by amplifying reference gene primers. This table comes from immunoSEQ multiplex PCR, and its TCRdb copy is limited to in-frame clones, with some not included. V and J calls and clone size come straight from that table; D and trimming were deduced from the DNA. This table has a few hundred thousand clones, about 80% appearing once. The CDR3 runs to 15 residues. V lost 0 bases and J lost 10, with 18 bases in between. Per the germline V gene, CDR1 is KGHSH and CDR2 is LQKENI. The sample was peripheral blood. This sequence was found in a man younger than 45 who had recovered from COVID-19. V gene TRBV18 combines with J gene TRBJ1-2; D is undetermined. The CDR3 region is CASSPPTGGGFYYTF. The CDR3 DNA follows: TGTGCCAGCTCACCACCGACGGGAGGCGGCTTTTACTACACCTTC.